A single sample gave rise to the 19 T cell receptor beta chains below, sequenced in a study of naive and memory T cell subsets (dated by TCRdb to 2016 to 2017). The study reported a robust and sensitive protocol to amplify, sequence and analyze TCRs, based on 3' ligation of a UMI-containing oligonucleotide to TCR cDNA. Libraries were built with 5' RACE. Sequencing relied on an Illumina MiSeq. The ligated cDNA was amplified in four rounds of PCR with nested alpha and beta constant region primers together with the SP2 primer. Using fastp trimming at Q25 and MiXCR clonotype assembly, TCRdb reanalyzed the public sequencing data and kept in-frame beta chains. CDR3 protein sequences are deduplicated, and each keeps its most common genes and DNA. The sample has 50,000 to 60,000 distinct CDR3 sequences on record, about 7.1% of them singletons. 9% to 10% of the sample rests with the top ten. Receptors originate from a female donor in good health.

This clonotype appeared many times. The chain links TRBV6-5 to TRBJ2-3; a possible D gene is TRBD2 (5 bases). V shed 5 bases and J shed 4 bases, with 10 bases lying between them. The V gene's germline CDR1 is MNHEY and CDR2 SVGAGI. This CDR3 has 13 amino acids. This CDR3 reads CASSPREADTQYF. The DNA for the CDR3 is TGTGCCAGCAGTCCGAGGGAAGCAGATACGCAGTATTTT.

The V and J genes are TRBV6-5 and TRBJ2-1; 10 nucleotides agree with TRBD1. Germline V gene sequence: CDR1 MNHEY, CDR2 SVGAGI. Trimming took 2 bases from V and 8 from J; bases not matched to a gene: 6. This CDR3 is built from 15 residues. The CDR3 DNA sequence: TGTGCCAGCAGTTACCCCCCGACAGGGGGCTATGAGCAGTTCTTC. It yields the protein CASSYPPTGGYEQFF.

This clonotype was seen at least ten times. This rearrangement joins TRBV4-1 to TRBJ1-5; D call uncertain. This CDR3 spans 15 amino acids. Germline loops: CDR1 MGHRA, CDR2 YSYEKL. V was clipped by 4 bases and J by 0 bases, with 10 bases between them. The CDR3 coding sequence is TGCGCCAGCAGCCGAGAACAAGATAGCAATCAGCCCCAGCATTTT. As protein: CASSREQDSNQPQHF.

The rearrangement uses TRBV28 and TRBJ2-7, with D possibly TRBD1 on 6 matching bases. Germline V lookup: CDR1 MDHEN, CDR2 SYDVKM. Trimming took 2 bases from V and 6 from J, leaving 11 bases between them. The CDR3 length is 13 residues. CDR3 in DNA: TGTGCCAGCAGTTTAGGGCAGGGGCCCGAGCAGTACTTC. Translating it yields CASSLGQGPEQYF.

This clonotype was seen only a few times. This chain links TRBV29-1 with TRBJ2-5, with a tentative D call TRBD1 (6 bases). This CDR3 comprises 13 residues. Germline CDR1 is SQVTM and CDR2 is ANQGSEA. Trimming cost V 4 bases and J 9 bases, with 18 bases left between them. The CDR3 here is CSVVDSGPGAQYF. The CDR3 DNA reads TGCAGCGTTGTGGACAGCGGACCCGGGGCCCAGTACTTC.

The rearrangement uses TRBV6-1 and TRBJ2-3; D might be TRBD1 (6 bases). The CDR3 runs to 14 residues. From germline, CDR1 is MNHNS and CDR2 SASEGT. V lost 1 base and J lost 2, with 7 bases in between. As DNA, the CDR3 is TGTGCCAGCAGTGAAGACAGGGTCACAGATACGCAGTATTTT. As protein: CASSEDRVTDTQYF.

This clonotype occurred many times. This chain links TRBV27 with TRBJ2-7; possible D gene TRBD1, 5 bases. This CDR3 has 15 residues. Germline assignment: CDR1 MNHEY and CDR2 SMNVEV (reference sequence). The V gene lost 2 bases and the J gene lost 3 bases, with 14 bases spanning the gap. The CDR3 protein is CASSLGDSRRYEQYF. For the CDR3, the DNA is TGTGCCAGCAGTTTAGGTGACAGCCGTCGCTACGAGCAGTACTTC.

This clonotype showed up just a few times. The gene calls are TRBV7-3 and TRBJ2-7; 7 nucleotides line up with TRBD1. The germline CDR1 and CDR2 sequences are SGHTA and FQGTGA. This CDR3 is 13 amino acids long. V lost 5 bases to trimming and J lost 6 bases; unmatched junction nucleotides: 7. The CDR3 nucleotides read TGTGCCAGCAGCGCGGTACAGGGGAGCGAGCAGTACTTC. Translated: CASSAVQGSEQYF.

This clonotype was counted only a few times. The chain couples TRBV29-1 to TRBJ2-2; 13 nucleotides line up with TRBD2. V trimming: 3 bases; J trimming: 0 bases; junction bases outside the gene matches: 1. This CDR3 contains 16 residues. Germline V gene data show CDR1 as SQVTM and CDR2 as ANQGSEA. CDR3: CSVETSGGTNTGELFF. The CDR3 bases are TGCAGCGTTGAGACTAGCGGGGGGACGAACACCGGGGAGCTGTTTTTT.

This clonotype has ten or more counts. V and J are TRBV7-2 and TRBJ1-1; no clear D gene. This CDR3 is built from 14 residues. Germline CDR1 is SGHTA and CDR2 is FQGNSA. V was cut by 5 bases and J by 2 bases, with 12 bases left in between. In DNA, the CDR3 is TGTGCCAGCAGCCTAAGAAATTTAAACACTGAAGCTTTCTTT. Translating gives CASSLRNLNTEAFF.

The chain employs TRBV30 and TRBJ2-1; D is perhaps TRBD1 (6 bases). Between the trimmed V and J ends, which lost 3 bases and 3 bases, there was a span of 6 bases. CDR1 and CDR2 (germline): GTSNPN, SVGIG (reference sequence). The CDR3 consists of 12 residues. The CDR3 sequence: CAWSRGYNEQFF. CDR3 nucleotide sequence: TGTGCCTGGAGCAGGGGCTACAATGAGCAGTTCTTC. Looking up the rest from reference TRBV30 and TRBJ2-1 gives the full variable domain: SQTIHQWPATLVQPVGSPLSLECTVEGTSNPNLYWYRQAAGRGLQLLFYSVGIGQISSEVPQNLSASRPQDRQFILSSKKLLLSDSGFYLCAWSRGYNEQFFGPGTRLTVL.

This clonotype was seen a few times. The CDR3 reads CASSRGGTNEKLFF. The CDR3 DNA follows: TGTGCCAGCTCACGGGGGGGAACTAATGAAAAACTGTTTTTT. The rearrangement joins TRBV18 to TRBJ1-4; D is possibly TRBD1 (5 bases). The CDR3 extends over 14 amino acids. Germline V gives CDR1 KGHSH, CDR2 LQKENI. Between the trimmed V and J ends, which lost 4 bases and 1 base, there was a span of 7 bases.

This chain links TRBV30 with TRBJ2-7, with a tentative D call TRBD1 (5 bases). The CDR3 runs to 12 residues. V lost 2 bases and J 4 bases, leaving 9 bases between the germline ends. From germline, CDR1 is GTSNPN and CDR2 SVGIG (reference sequence). CDR3 nucleotide sequence: TGTGCCTGGAGTTTGGACACTTACGAGCAGTACTTC. Translating it yields CAWSLDTYEQYF.

This clonotype was counted a few times. The chain couples TRBV12-5 to TRBJ2-3, with 11 nucleotides matching TRBD2. V lost 0 bases to trimming and J lost 0 bases; unmatched junction nucleotides: 2. The V gene's germline CDR1 is LGHNT and CDR2 FRNRAP. This CDR3 comprises 17 residues. Here the CDR3 DNA reads TGTGCTAGTGGTTTGGTACTAGCGGGGGTTAGCACAGATACGCAGTATTTT. Translation gives CASGLVLAGVSTDTQYF.

This clonotype was picked up many times. J is TRBJ1-1 and V is TRBV19; TRBD1 matches at 7 bases. The germline gives CDR1 LNHDA, CDR2 SQIVND (reference sequence). Trimming took 5 bases from V and 5 from J; bases not matched to a gene: 8. This CDR3 region has 14 residues. CDR3: CASSSRGHGTEAFF. DNA for the CDR3: TGTGCCAGTAGTTCGAGGGGGCACGGGACTGAAGCTTTCTTT. The whole variable domain, remainder taken from reference TRBV19 and TRBJ1-1, is DGGITQSPKYLFRKEGQNVTLSCEQNLNHDAMYWYRQDPGQGLRLIYYSQIVNDFQKGDIAEGYSVSREKKESFPLTVTSAQKNPTAFYLCASSSRGHGTEAFFGQGTRLTVV.

The chain links TRBV5-4 to TRBJ2-1, with D tentatively TRBD2 (7 bases). The CDR3 is 15 amino acids. The germline gives CDR1 SGHNT, CDR2 YYREEE (reference sequence). Trimming pared 0 bases from V and 5 bases from J, leaving 12 bases between. CDR3 sequence (DNA): TGTGCCAGCAGCTTGGAACGGGGGGCACACAATGAGCAGTTCTTC. Translated, it gives CASSLERGAHNEQFF.

This rearrangement joins TRBV7-8 to TRBJ2-5; the D is unclear. Trimming pared 1 base from V and 7 bases from J, leaving 10 bases between. In germline, CDR1 is SGHVS, CDR2 FQNEAQ. The CDR3 consists of 13 residues. The CDR3 DNA follows: TGTGCCAGCAGCTTAGAGCAGCGCGGGACCCAGTACTTC. Translating it yields CASSLEQRGTQYF.

This clonotype has more than one count but fewer than ten. CDR3 protein: CASSLAVTVYEQYF. The DNA for the CDR3 is TGTGCCAGCAGCTTAGCGGTGACCGTCTACGAGCAGTACTTC. The chain uses TRBV7-2 and TRBJ2-7; D is ambiguous. V lost 0 bases and J 3 bases, leaving 9 bases between the germline ends. The germline V gene encodes CDR1 SGHTA and CDR2 FQGNSA. The CDR3 is made up of 14 amino acids.

This clonotype has at least ten counts. The CDR3 DNA reads TGTGCCAGCAGGATAATCGGGGGTAGGACTGAAGCTTTCTTT. Amino acids: CASRIIGGRTEAFF. The V call is TRBV6-5, the J call TRBJ1-1, with TRBD1 as a possible D gene (5 bases). CDR3 size: 14 residues. Germline CDR1 reads MNHEY; CDR2 reads SVGAGI. V lost 6 bases to trimming and J lost 5 bases, with 16 bases between them.